Below, one T cell receptor beta chain is given with its context. This receptor's antigen is unknown. No base-level quality is on record; no much larger clone is a single base apart. The collaborating institutions used their own protocols to collect whole blood in K2EDTA tubes. Collaborator samples were shipped for TCRbeta analysis as frozen whole blood, isolated PBMCs, or DNA extracted from either sample type. The immunoSEQ Assay, a bias-controlled multiplex PCR, was used to amplify TCRbeta CDR3 regions from genomic DNA. The study's own analysis went as follows. Nucleated cell counts per sample were estimated from amplification of reference gene primers within the assay. To quantify the absolute abundance of each unique TCRbeta CDR3 rearrangement, sequence reads were collapsed and filtered. For each sample, productive Simpson clonality was calculated by taking the square root of Simpson's diversity index across productive rearrangements. TCRdb retrieved this table from immuneACCESS and kept in-frame rearrangements only. Not all clones are present; in checked studies, unresolved V genes account for under half, and no reason is known for the remainder. V and J calls and clone size follow that table, whereas D and trimming were derived from the DNA. This sample has around 76,000 clones in its table, and 91% of those were observed once. Of the sample, about 5.8% is held by the ten largest clones.

Trimming removed 3 bases from V and 4 bases from J, leaving 7 bases between the germline ends. Counted from cysteine to phenylalanine, this CDR3 has 13 amino acids. Of all the DNA, just the CDR3 is kept, 39 bases in frame from base 1. Looking up the germline V gene (reference sequence) yields CDR1 LNHDA and CDR2 SQIVND. The record originates from a study of blood T cell repertoires in COVID-19 (dated by TCRdb to 2018 to 2021). For the wider study: Samples covering the acute and convalescent phases of COVID-19 were provided by collaborators in the United States, Italy and Spain. The repertoires were released in a freely available public database intended as a resource for research on the immune response to SARS-CoV-2. The samples were drawn from the first 160 participants of the ongoing ImmuneRACE study and from 1,254 subjects provided by 6 global collaborators. The dataset comprised deeply sampled blood TCRbeta repertoires from subjects exposed to, actively infected with, or recovered from COVID-19. A de-identified subject ID, COVID-19 status, age in years and sex were almost always included in the sample metadata. The material from the prospective study consisted of cDNA or gDNA derived from T cells, B-cell-depleted T cells, or PBMCs. HLA class I and class II types, where available, came from metadata supplied by the sample provider rather than from assay-based typing.

On the study overall, not on this receptor specifically: The amount of clinical and demographic metadata varied by source and participant and was provided uncurated.

Sequenced: peripheral blood. The sequence is built from TRBV19 and TRBJ2-4; TRBD2 is a weak D gene call, 5 bases matching. The sequence derives from a human donor in a cohort sampled during active COVID-19. The nucleotide sequence is TGTGCCAGTAGTATGAGGACTAAAAACATTCAGTACTTC. Its protein reads: CASSMRTKNIQYF.